This TCR beta chain was captured in a study of shared clonotypes between healthy human individuals. Study-wide background: Donors consisted of a couple of women and three men between 18 and 49.

Only in-frame clones appear in the TCRdb table, and some are missing; sequencing was by immunoSEQ multiplex PCR. The data show 950,000 to 1,300,000 clones, roughly 70% seen once. Overall study findings and caveats: Generally, naive subsets came out with larger estimated richness than memory subsets. Sampling covered nothing but blood. Tissue TCR repertoires likely differ from those found in blood.

CD4+ cell separation produced CD45RA+ naive and CD45RA-negative memory subsets. This clone appeared a single time. Its antigen remains unknown. This specimen includes other DNA sequences encoding the same CDR3. The V end lost 2 bases, the J end lost 4 bases, and 8 bases lay between the germline ends. The CDR3 extends over 13 amino acids. Per germline, CDR1 ENHRY and CDR2 SYGVKD. The V gene is TRBV10-3, the J gene TRBJ1-2; weak D call: TRBD1 (5 bases). This TCR was recovered from a man aged 18 to 30 in good health. Sequencing input: memory CD4+ T cells sorted from blood. Stated subset: CD45RA-negative fraction. The CDR3 DNA follows: TGTGCCATCAGTGAGCAGGGATCCTATGGCTACACCTTC. It yields the protein CAISEQGSYGYTF.